The 9 T cell receptor beta chains below all came from one sample that was sequenced in a study of T cells in tuberculosis. The data were produced by immunoSEQ multiplex PCR, yet TCRdb's version contains in-frame clones alone and is incomplete. The sample shows 35,000 to 45,000 clones, approximately 94% of them seen only once. The material sequenced was PBMCs. These receptors originate from a donor between 10 and 35 years old with latent tuberculosis or without tuberculosis infection. Some clones in this sample may be carry-over from other donors' samples.

The rearrangement uses TRBV7-2 and TRBJ2-1; 10 bases match TRBD1. Germline CDR1 reads SGHTA; CDR2 reads FQGNSA. J gave up 7 bases and V 5 bases, and 11 bases lay outside the gene matches. The CDR3 is 16 amino acids. CDR3 DNA sequence: TGTGCCAGCAGCGACGGCTTCGGACAGGGGGGTAATGAGCAGTTCTTC. Its protein product is CASSDGFGQGGNEQFF.

The chain couples TRBV5-4 to TRBJ1-1; no clear D. This CDR3 spans 14 amino acids. Trimming shortened V by 4 bases and J by 4 bases, and 14 bases separated the two germline ends. CDR1 is SGHNT and CDR2 is YYREEE in the germline V gene (reference sequence). CDR3 nucleotides: TGTGCCAGCAGCCCCAGGAATAGTGGCACTGAAGCTTTCTTT. This codes for CASSPRNSGTEAFF.

The chain joins TRBV19 to TRBJ2-3; D unresolved. There are 16 residues in the CDR3. The V gene lost 4 bases and the J gene lost 8 bases, with 22 bases spanning the gap. The germline gives CDR1 LNHDA, CDR2 SQIVND (reference sequence). The CDR3 loop is CASSKASRSTPRTQYF. Written as DNA, the CDR3 is TGTGCCAGTAGTAAAGCGTCCAGATCAACTCCCCGTACGCAGTATTTT. Together with reference TRBV19 and TRBJ2-3, the CDR3 gives the full variable domain: DGGITQSPKYLFRKEGQNVTLSCEQNLNHDAMYWYRQDPGQGLRLIYYSQIVNDFQKGDIAEGYSVSREKKESFPLTVTSAQKNPTAFYLCASSKASRSTPRTQYFGPGTRLTVL.

The chain recombines TRBV28 with TRBJ2-7, with D maybe TRBD1 (5 bases). This CDR3 comprises 17 residues. Germline V lookup: CDR1 MDHEN, CDR2 SYDVKM. The V end was cut by 11 bases, the J end by 6 bases, with 32 bases between. In nucleotides, the CDR3 is TGTGCCGGCCCAGAAATAAGACGGACAAGTCTGTCGGGCGAGCAGTACTTC. It specifies CAGPEIRRTSLSGEQYF.

The chain carries TRBV7-3 and TRBJ2-1; D possibly corresponds to TRBD1 (7 bases). The V and J ends lost 5 bases and 0 bases respectively, with 14 bases between them. This CDR3 has 16 residues. Germline assignment: CDR1 SGHTA and CDR2 FQGTGA. CDR3 sequence (DNA): TGTGCCAGCAGCCAGGGGGGTAGTAGCTCCTACAATGAGCAGTTCTTC. It translates to CASSQGGSSSYNEQFF.

The CDR3 DNA reads TGTGCCAGCAGTTCCTTCTACGAGCAGTACTTC. Protein sequence: CASSSFYEQYF. The chain employs TRBV27 and TRBJ2-7; D is unresolved. V was clipped by 4 bases and J by 3 bases, with 4 bases between them. The germline V gene encodes CDR1 MNHEY and CDR2 SMNVEV (reference sequence). This CDR3 is 11 amino acids long.

The genes are TRBV29-1 and TRBJ2-2; 9 bases are shared with TRBD1. Per the germline V gene, CDR1 is SQVTM and CDR2 is ANQGSEA. The CDR3 spans 14 residues. V dropped 7 bases and J dropped 2; count of bases not matched to a gene: 5. The CDR3 spells CSGGQGPNTGELFF. CDR3 DNA: TGCAGCGGTGGACAGGGGCCAAACACCGGGGAGCTGTTTTTT.

The chain is built from TRBV27 and TRBJ1-3; maybe TRBD1 (6 bases). V was trimmed by 2 bases and J by 4 bases, leaving 12 bases between them. The CDR3 sequence is 15 residues long. From germline, CDR1 is MNHEY and CDR2 SMNVEV (reference sequence). The CDR3 coding sequence is TGTGCCAGCAGTTTAAGCAGCAGGGGAGGAAACACCATATATTTT. It is translated as CASSLSSRGGNTIYF.

This clone showed up just once. The V gene is TRBV6-1, the J gene TRBJ2-5; TRBD2 agrees at 9 bases. V was clipped by 3 bases and J by 2 bases; unmatched bases: 7. CDR3 length equals 16 residues. Germline V lookup: CDR1 MNHNS, CDR2 SASEGT. The CDR3 coding sequence is TGTGCCAGCAGTGATCTACTAGCGGGCCCACAAGAGACCCAGTACTTC. Residues: CASSDLLAGPQETQYF.